The clone carrying this T cell receptor beta chain was found many times. No antigen is known for it. The junction differs from germline at one of its ends, possibly a read error. These data come from a study of human T cells and chemical hapten exposure. Across the study: Small volume differences among pooled libraries mainly caused per-sample TCR yield variation. Study-level points and caveats: Counts of TCRs above 1 in 1000 frequency stayed unchanged with DPC sensitization.

As to time point: healthy volunteer bleed at 6 weeks. Blood, whole and unfractionated, served as the source for total RNA extraction. Within the library, unique molecular identifiers were attached to each individual cDNA molecule. In the original workflow: Ranging from roughly 20,000 to 750,000, TCR counts per sample had a median value of approximately 99,000. In TCRdb, the RACE reads were re-called with MiXCR into one record per CDR3 protein. Here the V and J calls rest on TCRdb's processing, not on the authors' analysis. This sample has under 90,000 distinct CDR3 sequences, with over 7% found just once. The receptor comes from a male donor in good health. Some clones in this sample may be carry-over from other donors' samples. The material sequenced was whole blood.

CDR3: CASSHETANAEAFF. CDR3 nucleotides: TGTGCCAGCAGCCACGAGACGGCGAACGCTGAAGCTTTCTTT. The chain couples TRBV3-1 to TRBJ1-1, with D unresolved. The CDR3 has 14 amino acids. Germline assignment: CDR1 LGHDT and CDR2 YNNKEL (reference sequence).